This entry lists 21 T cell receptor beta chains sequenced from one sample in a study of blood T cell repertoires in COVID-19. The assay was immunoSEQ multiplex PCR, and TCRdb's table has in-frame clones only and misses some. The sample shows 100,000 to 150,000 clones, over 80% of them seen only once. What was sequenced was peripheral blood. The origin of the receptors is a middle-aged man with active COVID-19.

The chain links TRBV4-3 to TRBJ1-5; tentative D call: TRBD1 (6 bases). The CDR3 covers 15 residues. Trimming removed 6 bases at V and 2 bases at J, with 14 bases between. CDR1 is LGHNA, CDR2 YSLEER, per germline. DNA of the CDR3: TGCGCCAGCAGATTTACAGGGTTATGCAATCAGCCCCAGCATTTT. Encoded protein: CASRFTGLCNQPQHF.

In DNA, the CDR3 is TGTGCCAGCAGCTTAGGGGGCAGGGGGCCGGGTGAAGCTTTCTTT. It translates to CASSLGGRGPGEAFF. This chain links TRBV11-2 with TRBJ1-1, with 8 bases identical to TRBD1. After removal of 1 base from V and 7 bases from J, the junction contained 8 bases not matched to a gene. This CDR3 has 15 residues. Looked up from germline, CDR1 is SGHAT and CDR2 is FQNNGV.

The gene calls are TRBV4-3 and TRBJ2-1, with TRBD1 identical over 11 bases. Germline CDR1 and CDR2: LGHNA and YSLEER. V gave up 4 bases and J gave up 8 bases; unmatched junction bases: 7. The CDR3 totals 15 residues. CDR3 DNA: TGCGCCAGCAGCCTATGGACAGGGGGCGTTGATGAGCAGTTCTTC. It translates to CASSLWTGGVDEQFF.

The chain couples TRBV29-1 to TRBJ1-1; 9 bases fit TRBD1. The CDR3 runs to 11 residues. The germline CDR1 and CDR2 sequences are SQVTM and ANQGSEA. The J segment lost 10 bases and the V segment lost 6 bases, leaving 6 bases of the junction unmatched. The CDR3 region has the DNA TGCAGCGTGGACAGGGGAGGGGGAGCTTTCTTT. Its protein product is CSVDRGGGAFF.

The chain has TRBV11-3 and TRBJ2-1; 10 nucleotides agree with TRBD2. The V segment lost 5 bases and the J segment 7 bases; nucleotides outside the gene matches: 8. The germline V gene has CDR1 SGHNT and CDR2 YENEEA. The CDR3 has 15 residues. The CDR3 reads CASSKAGGPRNEQFF. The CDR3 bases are TGTGCCAGCAGCAAAGCGGGGGGGCCCAGAAATGAGCAGTTCTTC.

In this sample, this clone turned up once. For the CDR3, the DNA is TGTGCCATCAGTGACTCCGGGACAGGGGACACCGGGGAGCTGTTTTTT. Amino acid sequence: CAISDSGTGDTGELFF. The genes are TRBV10-3 and TRBJ2-2; 10 bases match TRBD1. The CDR3 is 16 residues long. J lost 3 bases, V lost 3 bases, and 4 bases had no gene match. Germline CDR1 is ENHRY and CDR2 is SYGVKD.

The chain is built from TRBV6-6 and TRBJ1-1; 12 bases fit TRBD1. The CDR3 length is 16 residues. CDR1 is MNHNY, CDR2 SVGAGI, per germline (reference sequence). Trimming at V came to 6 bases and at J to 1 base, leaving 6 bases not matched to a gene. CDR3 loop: CASSRGQGATNTEAFF. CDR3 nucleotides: TGTGCCAGCAGCCGGGGACAGGGGGCTACGAACACTGAAGCTTTCTTT.

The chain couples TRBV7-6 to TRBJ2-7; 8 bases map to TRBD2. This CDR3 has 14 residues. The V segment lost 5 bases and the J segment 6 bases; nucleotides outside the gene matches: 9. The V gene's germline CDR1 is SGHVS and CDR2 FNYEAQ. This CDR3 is CASSQRTSPTEQYF. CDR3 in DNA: TGTGCCAGCAGCCAGCGGACTAGCCCCACCGAGCAGTACTTC.

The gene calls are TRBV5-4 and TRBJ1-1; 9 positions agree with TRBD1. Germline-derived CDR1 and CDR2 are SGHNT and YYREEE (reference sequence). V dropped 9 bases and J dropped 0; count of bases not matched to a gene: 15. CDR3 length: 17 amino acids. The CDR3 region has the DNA TGTGCCACCCTCCGGGACAGGGATGGGGCCATGAACACTGAAGCTTTCTTT. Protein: CATLRDRDGAMNTEAFF.

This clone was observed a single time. CDR3 protein: CASSLREGGNTIYF. The CDR3 region has the DNA TGTGCCAGCAGCTTACGGGAAGGAGGAAACACCATATATTTT. V gene TRBV7-8 combines with J gene TRBJ1-3; D gene unclear. Germline assignment: CDR1 SGHVS and CDR2 FQNEAQ. Between the trimmed V and J ends, which lost 2 bases and 4 bases, there was a span of 9 bases. The CDR3 has 14 residues.

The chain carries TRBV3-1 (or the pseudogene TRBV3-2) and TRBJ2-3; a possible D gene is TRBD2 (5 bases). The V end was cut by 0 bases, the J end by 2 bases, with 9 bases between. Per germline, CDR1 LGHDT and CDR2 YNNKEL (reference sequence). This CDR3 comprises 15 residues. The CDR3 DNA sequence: TGTGCCAGCAGCCAAGAGATGAGGGCCACAGATACGCAGTATTTT. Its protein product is CASSQEMRATDTQYF.

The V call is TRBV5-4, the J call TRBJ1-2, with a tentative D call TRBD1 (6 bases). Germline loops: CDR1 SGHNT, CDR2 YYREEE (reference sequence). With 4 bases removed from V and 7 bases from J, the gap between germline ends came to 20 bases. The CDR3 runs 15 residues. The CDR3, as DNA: TGTGCCAGCAGCCCTAGCAGGGGTTCTTGGTCTGGCTACACCTTC. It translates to CASSPSRGSWSGYTF.

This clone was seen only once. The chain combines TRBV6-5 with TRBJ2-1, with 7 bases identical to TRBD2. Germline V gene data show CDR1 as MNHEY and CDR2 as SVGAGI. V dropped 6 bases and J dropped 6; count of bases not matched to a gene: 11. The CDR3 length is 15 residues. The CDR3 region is CASSPRGVIRNEQFF. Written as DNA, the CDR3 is TGTGCCAGCAGCCCCCGGGGGGTAATTCGCAATGAGCAGTTCTTC.

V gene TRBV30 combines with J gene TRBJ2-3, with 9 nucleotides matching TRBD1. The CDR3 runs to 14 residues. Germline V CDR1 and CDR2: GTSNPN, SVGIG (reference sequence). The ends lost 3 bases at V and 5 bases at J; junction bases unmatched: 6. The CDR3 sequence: CAWSRGQGIDTQYF. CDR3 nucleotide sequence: TGTGCCTGGAGCAGAGGACAGGGGATAGATACGCAGTATTTT.

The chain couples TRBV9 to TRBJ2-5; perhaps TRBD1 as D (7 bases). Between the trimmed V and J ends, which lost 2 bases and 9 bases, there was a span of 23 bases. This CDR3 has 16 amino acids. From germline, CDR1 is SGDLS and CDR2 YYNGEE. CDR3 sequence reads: CASSVGPPGGHVAQYF. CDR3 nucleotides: TGTGCCAGCAGCGTGGGGCCCCCAGGGGGGCATGTGGCCCAGTACTTC. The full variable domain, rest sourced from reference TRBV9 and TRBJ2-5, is DSGVTQTPKHLITATGQRVTLRCSPRSGDLSVYWYQQSLDQGLQFLIQYYNGEERAKGNILERFSAQQFPDLHSELNLSSLELGDSALYFCASSVGPPGGHVAQYFGPGTRLLVL.

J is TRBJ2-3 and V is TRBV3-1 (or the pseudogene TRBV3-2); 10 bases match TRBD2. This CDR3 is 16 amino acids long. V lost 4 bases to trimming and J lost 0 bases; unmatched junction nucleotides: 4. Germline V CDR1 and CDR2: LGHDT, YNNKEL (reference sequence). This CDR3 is CASSRGSGGSTDTQYF. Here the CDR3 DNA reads TGTGCCAGCAGCCGAGGTAGCGGGGGGAGCACAGATACGCAGTATTTT.

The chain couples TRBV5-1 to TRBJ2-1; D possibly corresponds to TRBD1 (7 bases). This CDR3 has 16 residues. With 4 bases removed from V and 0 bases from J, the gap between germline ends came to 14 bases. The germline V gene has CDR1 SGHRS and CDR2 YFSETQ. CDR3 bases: TGCGCCAGCAGCCCAAGGGGGCGGGGCTCCTACAATGAGCAGTTCTTC. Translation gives CASSPRGRGSYNEQFF.

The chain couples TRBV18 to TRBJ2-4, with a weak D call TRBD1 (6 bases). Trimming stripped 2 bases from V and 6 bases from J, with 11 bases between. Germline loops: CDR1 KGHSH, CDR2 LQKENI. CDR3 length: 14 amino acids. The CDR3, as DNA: TGTGCCAGCTCACCAACAGGGTTGGGAAACATTCAGTACTTC. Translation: CASSPTGLGNIQYF.

This CDR3 reads CASRSQGGGYTF. The CDR3 region has the DNA TGTGCCAGCAGATCACAGGGCGGGGGCTACACCTTC. The chain recombines TRBV28 with TRBJ1-2; D might be TRBD1 (6 bases). The ends were cut back, 6 bases at V and 8 bases at J, with 13 bases in the middle. CDR1 and CDR2 from the germline V gene are MDHEN and SYDVKM. The CDR3 covers 12 residues.

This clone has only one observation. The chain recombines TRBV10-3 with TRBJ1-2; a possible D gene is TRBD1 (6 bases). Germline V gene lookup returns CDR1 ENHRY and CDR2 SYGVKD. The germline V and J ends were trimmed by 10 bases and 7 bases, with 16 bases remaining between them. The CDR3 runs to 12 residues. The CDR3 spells CATKDSGSGYTF. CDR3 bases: TGTGCCACGAAGGACAGTGGGTCTGGCTACACCTTC.

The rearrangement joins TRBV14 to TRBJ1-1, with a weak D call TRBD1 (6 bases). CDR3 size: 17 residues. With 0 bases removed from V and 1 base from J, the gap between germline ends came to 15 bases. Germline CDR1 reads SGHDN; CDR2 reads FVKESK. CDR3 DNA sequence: TGTGCCAGCAGCCAAGATCTAGGGACAAGGTCGAACACTGAAGCTTTCTTT. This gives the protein CASSQDLGTRSNTEAFF.